The rows below give T cell receptor beta chains drawn from one sample of a study of OX40 agonist ivuxolimab in advanced cancers. Using immunoSEQ multiplex PCR, the repertoire was profiled, and TCRdb retains in-frame clones only, with some absent. The table lists about 64,000 clones, about 88% of them singletons. Sample: CD4+ or CD8+ T cells sorted from blood, taken in a trial of the OX40 agonist ivuxolimab. The receptors were sampled from an adult with an advanced solid tumor such as melanoma, head and neck, liver or kidney cancer. Each CDR3 is given with its conserved first and last residue. A D gene is named only where the DNA matches it firmly. Only part of the rows carry a size: once, few, many, or a class if the clone is expanded.

>TRBV2|.|TRBJ2-2|.
CASSRLLGGTGELFF
TGTGCCAGCAGTAGGTTGCTTGGAGGGACCGGGGAGCTGTTTTTT
>TRBV7-9|.|TRBJ1-5|few
CASSFSNQPQHF
TGTGCCAGCAGCTTTAGCAATCAGCCCCAGCATTTT
>TRBV29-1|.|TRBJ1-5|.
CSAGEMGQPQHF
TGCAGCGCCGGCGAGATGGGTCAGCCCCAGCATTTT
>TRBV25-1|.|TRBJ2-7|.
CASSAGTPAEQYF
TGTGCCAGCAGTGCCGGGACACCGGCCGAGCAGTACTTC
>TRBV7-3|.|TRBJ1-1|.
CASSLAGAGTEAFF
TGTGCCAGCAGCTTAGCAGGGGCAGGGACTGAAGCTTTCTTT
>TRBV19|.|TRBJ2-5|.
CATQRGAGVQETQYF
TGTGCCACCCAGAGGGGGGCGGGAGTCCAAGAGACCCAGTACTTC
>TRBV13|.|TRBJ2-2|.
CASKGLAGELFF
TGTGCCAGCAAGGGACTGGCCGGGGAGCTGTTTTTT
>TRBV5-6|TRBD2|TRBJ2-2|.
CASSLLAGGNAGELFF
TGTGCCAGCAGCTTACTAGCGGGGGGTAATGCCGGGGAGCTGTTTTTT
>TRBV4-1|TRBD1|TRBJ1-4|many
CASSLSPGQGPEKLFF
TGCGCCAGCAGCCTTTCGCCGGGACAGGGGCCTGAAAAACTGTTTTTT
>TRBV29-1|TRBD1|TRBJ1-1|.
CSVVLRQGRTEAFF
TGCAGCGTTGTCCTGAGACAGGGAAGAACTGAAGCTTTCTTT
>TRBV11-3|.|TRBJ1-1|.
CASSLAGASEAFF
TGTGCCAGCAGCTTAGCGGGGGCATCTGAAGCTTTCTTT
>TRBV5-1|TRBD1|TRBJ2-7|.
CASSLGGGPYEQYF
TGCGCCAGCAGCTTGGGAGGGGGCCCGTACGAGCAGTACTTC
>TRBV11-3|.|TRBJ2-2|few
CASSSGAGAYTGELFF
TGTGCCAGCAGCTCCGGGGCAGGGGCGTACACCGGGGAGCTGTTTTTT
>TRBV7-4|.|TRBJ2-7|.
CASSLDADTWDLPYEQYF
TGTGCCAGCAGCTTAGACGCGGACACTTGGGACCTTCCCTACGAGCAGTACTTC
>TRBV10-3|.|TRBJ1-3|.
CAISDRVTGNTIYF
TGTGCCATCAGTGACAGGGTAACTGGAAACACCATATATTTT
>TRBV9|.|TRBJ2-3|.
CASSEDPSTDTQYF
TGTGCCAGCAGTGAAGATCCCAGCACAGATACGCAGTATTTT